A single sample gave rise to the 5 T cell receptor beta chains below, sequenced in a study of blood T cell repertoires in COVID-19. Using immunoSEQ multiplex PCR, the repertoire was profiled, and TCRdb retains in-frame clones only, with some absent. Of tens of thousands of clones listed, roughly 83% were seen once; the top ten hold 2.5% to 3%. The sequenced sample consisted of peripheral blood. Receptors were obtained from a man at least 80 years old with active or convalescent COVID-19.

This clone was detected only once. The CDR3 spells CASSGDLGLAGRIDTQYF. The CDR3 DNA reads as TGTGCCAGCAGCGGCGATCTGGGACTAGCGGGGAGGATAGATACGCAGTATTTT. This chain joins TRBV2 and TRBJ2-3; 13 bases map to TRBD2. The V segment lost 6 bases and the J segment 5 bases; nucleotides outside the gene matches: 14. Germline values: CDR1 SNHLY, CDR2 FYNNEI. The CDR3 runs to 18 residues.

The sample holds one count of this clone. The chain uses TRBV29-1 and TRBJ2-2; 10 nucleotides agree with TRBD2. Germline V CDR1 and CDR2: SQVTM, ANQGSEA. With 6 bases clipped from V and 1 base from J, the junction kept 11 bases outside the gene matches. The CDR3 totals 17 residues. CDR3 residues: CSVSEVAGGRNTGELFF. The CDR3 region has the DNA TGCAGCGTGTCCGAGGTAGCGGGAGGACGGAACACCGGGGAGCTGTTTTTT.

The CDR3 sequence: CASMDRGSYEQYF. The CDR3 nucleotides are TGTGCCAGCATGGACAGGGGATCCTACGAGCAGTACTTC. The chain employs TRBV2 and TRBJ2-7, with TRBD1 matching over 9 bases. The CDR3 is 13 residues long. J lost 1 base, V lost 7 bases, and 2 bases had no gene match. CDR1 SNHLY and CDR2 FYNNEI come from the germline V gene.

The rearrangement links TRBV5-1 to TRBJ1-4; the match to TRBD1 covers 11 bases. Germline V gene sequence: CDR1 SGHRS, CDR2 YFSETQ. V shed 2 bases, J shed 1 base, and the junction held 4 bases outside the gene matches. This CDR3 comprises 17 residues. The CDR3 sequence is CASSFGQGAKTNEKLFF. CDR3 nucleotide sequence: TGCGCCAGCAGCTTTGGACAGGGGGCTAAAACTAATGAAAAACTGTTTTTT.

The chain recombines TRBV14 with TRBJ2-3; TRBD2 agrees at 7 bases. The germline gives CDR1 SGHDN, CDR2 FVKESK. Trimming took 4 bases from V and 0 from J; bases not matched to a gene: 4. CDR3 length: 15 residues. The CDR3, as DNA: TGTGCCAGCAGCCGCCAACTAGCGAGCACAGATACGCAGTATTTT. Amino acid sequence: CASSRQLASTDTQYF.